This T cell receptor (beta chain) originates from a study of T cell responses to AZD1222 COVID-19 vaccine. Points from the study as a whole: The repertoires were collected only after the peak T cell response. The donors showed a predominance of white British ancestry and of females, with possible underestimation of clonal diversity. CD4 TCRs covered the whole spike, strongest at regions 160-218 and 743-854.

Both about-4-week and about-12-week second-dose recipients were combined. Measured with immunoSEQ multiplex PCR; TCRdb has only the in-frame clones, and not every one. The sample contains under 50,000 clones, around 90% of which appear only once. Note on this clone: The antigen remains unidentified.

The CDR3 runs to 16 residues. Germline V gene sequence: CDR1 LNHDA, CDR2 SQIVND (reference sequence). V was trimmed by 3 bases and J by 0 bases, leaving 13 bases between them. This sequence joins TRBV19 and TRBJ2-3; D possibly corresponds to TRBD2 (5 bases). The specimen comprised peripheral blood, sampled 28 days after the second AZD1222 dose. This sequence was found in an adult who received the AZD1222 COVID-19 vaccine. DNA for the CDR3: TGTGCCAGTAGTATCTGGCGGACTTCTAGCACAGATACGCAGTATTTT. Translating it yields CASSIWRTSSTDTQYF. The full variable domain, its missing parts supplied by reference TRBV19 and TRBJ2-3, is DGGITQSPKYLFRKEGQNVTLSCEQNLNHDAMYWYRQDPGQGLRLIYYSQIVNDFQKGDIAEGYSVSREKKESFPLTVTSAQKNPTAFYLCASSIWRTSSTDTQYFGPGTRLTVL.